This record looks at one T cell receptor beta chain sequence and its context. These data originate in a study of CD8 T cells in ankylosing spondylitis. TCRdb fed the 5' RACE reads into MiXCR, producing one record per CDR3 protein. The sample holds about 190,000 distinct CDR3 sequences, under 15% seen once. Per germline, CDR1 MNHEY and CDR2 SVGAGI. V was clipped by 4 bases and J by 0 bases; unmatched bases: 9. CDR3 length equals 17 residues. The sequence came from a female donor with ankylosing spondylitis or in good health (not recorded which). The sample comprised blood, either unsorted or a sorted T cell fraction (not recorded which). This rearrangement joins TRBV6-5 to TRBJ2-4; 7 nucleotides match TRBD1. The CDR3 region has the DNA TGTGCCAGCAGTTCCCCGACAGGGTTGGGAGCCAAAAACATTCAGTACTTC. The encoded protein is CASSSPTGLGAKNIQYF.